Following are 16 T cell receptor beta chains from one sample sequenced in a study of control samples from healthy donors and cancer patients. TCRdb's copy holds only in-frame clones and misses some; the assay was immunoSEQ multiplex PCR. Of 120,000 to 150,000 clones detected, roughly 94% appear once; the ten largest clones hold 10% to 15%. The sample consisted of blood. These receptors were collected from a man in his forties or fifties in good health.

This clone was observed a single time. Written as DNA, the CDR3 is TGTGCCAGCAGCTTGGGATCTCGTCAGTACTTC. Translating it yields CASSLGSRQYF. This rearrangement joins TRBV5-6 to TRBJ2-7; D call uncertain. CDR3 length: 11 residues. V lost 0 bases to trimming and J lost 10 bases, with 8 bases between them. Germline V gene lookup returns CDR1 SGHDT and CDR2 YYEEEE. Supplemented by reference TRBV5-6 and TRBJ2-7, the full variable domain reads DAGVTQSPTHLIKTRGQQVTLRCSPKSGHDTVSWYQQALGQGPQFIFQYYEEEERQRGNFPDRFSGHQFPNYSSELNVNALLLGDSALYLCASSLGSRQYFGPGTRLTVT.

The chain uses TRBV28 and TRBJ1-5; D call uncertain. Per the germline V gene, CDR1 is MDHEN and CDR2 is SYDVKM. With 3 bases removed from V and 4 bases from J, the gap between germline ends came to 7 bases. The CDR3 contains 13 residues. The CDR3 loop reads CASSLTRNQPQHF. CDR3 coding DNA: TGTGCCAGCAGTTTGACAAGGAATCAGCCCCAGCATTTT.

The chain uses TRBV5-8 and TRBJ1-6, with D possibly TRBD1 on 5 matching bases. Germline lookup yields CDR1 SGHTS and CDR2 YDEGEE. The V and J ends lost 0 bases and 10 bases respectively, with 11 bases between them. CDR3 length equals 14 residues. The CDR3 loop is CASSLVQGGSPLHF. CDR3 DNA: TGTGCCAGCAGCTTGGTTCAGGGAGGCTCACCCCTCCACTTT.

The V call is TRBV6-5, the J call TRBJ1-6, with 7 bases matching TRBD1. Germline V lookup: CDR1 MNHEY, CDR2 SVGAGI. This CDR3 has 14 residues. V lost 11 bases and J lost 0; bases outside the gene matches: 4. The CDR3 DNA sequence: TGTGCCGGGCGGGACAGCTCCTATAATTCACCCCTCCACTTT. It yields the protein CAGRDSSYNSPLHF.

This clone was seen only once. V usage is TRBV5-6 and J usage is TRBJ1-3; possibly TRBD1 for D (5 bases). V was clipped by 2 bases and J by 0 bases, with 15 bases between them. CDR3 length: 17 residues. The V gene's germline CDR1 is SGHDT and CDR2 YYEEEE. CDR3 nucleotides: TGTGCCAGCAGCTTTGAGGGACGGCTTAACTCTGGAAACACCATATATTTT. This encodes CASSFEGRLNSGNTIYF.

The genes are TRBV12-3 or TRBV12-4 and TRBJ2-1, with D possibly TRBD1 on 5 matching bases. The V gene lost 6 bases and the J gene lost 0 bases, with 6 bases spanning the gap. This CDR3 region has 13 residues. As DNA, the CDR3 is TGTGCCAGCAGGGGGCGCTCCTACAATGAGCAGTTCTTC. It yields the protein CASRGRSYNEQFF.

V and J are TRBV10-1 and TRBJ1-2; no clear D gene. CDR3 size: 13 residues. Germline V lookup: CDR1 WNHNN, CDR2 SYGVQD (reference sequence). The V and J ends lost 0 bases and 4 bases respectively, with 6 bases between them. The CDR3 DNA follows: TGCGCCAGCAGTGAGTCGGGTAGCTATGGCTACACCTTC. It is translated as CASSESGSYGYTF.

This sequence joins TRBV19 and TRBJ1-5; 7 bases align to TRBD1. Per the germline V gene, CDR1 is LNHDA and CDR2 is SQIVND (reference sequence). Germline trimming cut 3 bases from V and 1 base from J; bases unmatched to any gene: 6. The CDR3 sequence is 16 residues long. The CDR3 protein is CASSINPGQSNQPQHF. In DNA form, the CDR3 reads TGTGCCAGTAGTATCAATCCGGGACAGAGCAATCAGCCCCAGCATTTT. Drawing the rest from reference TRBV19 and TRBJ1-5, the complete variable domain is DGGITQSPKYLFRKEGQNVTLSCEQNLNHDAMYWYRQDPGQGLRLIYYSQIVNDFQKGDIAEGYSVSREKKESFPLTVTSAQKNPTAFYLCASSINPGQSNQPQHFGDGTRLSIL.

The J gene is TRBJ2-6, the V gene TRBV5-6; D is possibly TRBD1 (6 bases). The germline V gene encodes CDR1 SGHDT and CDR2 YYEEEE. Trimming cost V 5 bases and J 2 bases, with 14 bases left between them. The CDR3 runs 16 residues. CDR3 sequence reads: CASSWGLPTGANVLTF. CDR3 DNA: TGTGCCAGCAGTTGGGGGCTACCGACTGGGGCCAACGTCCTGACTTTC.

The chain is built from TRBV18 and TRBJ1-6; the D gene is possibly TRBD1 (6 bases). Deletions cut 4 bases from V and 11 bases from J, with 15 bases between. This CDR3 has 14 residues. The germline V gene has CDR1 KGHSH and CDR2 LQKENI. The CDR3 spells CASSLTGNQAPLHF. CDR3 in DNA: TGTGCCAGCTCACTCACAGGGAACCAAGCACCCCTCCACTTT.

The chain couples TRBV11-2 to TRBJ1-2; no clear D gene. V was shortened by 7 bases and J by 7 bases, with 19 bases between the two germline ends. The CDR3 runs 14 residues. CDR1 and CDR2 (germline): SGHAT, FQNNGV. The CDR3 nucleotides read TGTGCCAGCAACCCGATCCGTGGCAGCGGTGGCTACACCTTC. Protein sequence: CASNPIRGSGGYTF.

The V gene is TRBV28, the J gene TRBJ1-2; D unclear. Between the trimmed V and J ends, which lost 3 bases and 7 bases, there was a span of 9 bases. The CDR3 totals 12 residues. Per the germline V gene, CDR1 is MDHEN and CDR2 is SYDVKM. The CDR3 DNA reads as TGTGCCAGCAGTTTCGGGAGTCTTGGCTACACCTTC. Translated, it gives CASSFGSLGYTF.

V and J are TRBV10-3 and TRBJ2-5, with D possibly matching TRBD1 (5 bases). Trimming cost V 7 bases and J 2 bases, with 11 bases left between them. Germline values: CDR1 ENHRY, CDR2 SYGVKD. CDR3 size: 13 residues. CDR3 coding DNA: TGTGCCATCACTGCCGGACAACAAGAGACCCAGTACTTC. It yields the protein CAITAGQQETQYF.

The chain is built from TRBV18 and TRBJ2-1, with D maybe TRBD2 (7 bases). Germline V CDR1 and CDR2: KGHSH, LQKENI. V gave up 0 bases and J gave up 0 bases, with 18 bases separating them. This CDR3 spans 19 amino acids. Here the CDR3 DNA reads TGTGCCAGCTCACCACCGAAAGGGGGGGCGGAAAGCTCCTACAATGAGCAGTTCTTC. It specifies CASSPPKGGAESSYNEQFF.

This clone was seen once. This sequence joins TRBV3-1 (or the pseudogene TRBV3-2) and TRBJ2-7; 7 bases map to TRBD1. Per germline, CDR1 LGHDT and CDR2 YNNKEL (reference sequence). With V trimmed by 2 bases and J by 1 base, 2 bases remained unmatched. This CDR3 is built from 14 residues. The CDR3 reads CASSQMDRSYEQYF. The CDR3 DNA reads as TGTGCCAGCAGCCAAATGGACAGGTCCTACGAGCAGTACTTC.

The genes are TRBV6-2 or TRBV6-3 and TRBJ1-1; D is undetermined. Germline assignment: CDR1 MNHEY and CDR2 SVGEGT. The germline V and J ends were trimmed by 5 bases and 6 bases, with 10 bases remaining between them. The length of the CDR3 is 12 residues. CDR3 region: CASSLGLPEAFF. Written as DNA, the CDR3 is TGTGCCAGCAGTCTGGGATTACCTGAAGCTTTCTTT.